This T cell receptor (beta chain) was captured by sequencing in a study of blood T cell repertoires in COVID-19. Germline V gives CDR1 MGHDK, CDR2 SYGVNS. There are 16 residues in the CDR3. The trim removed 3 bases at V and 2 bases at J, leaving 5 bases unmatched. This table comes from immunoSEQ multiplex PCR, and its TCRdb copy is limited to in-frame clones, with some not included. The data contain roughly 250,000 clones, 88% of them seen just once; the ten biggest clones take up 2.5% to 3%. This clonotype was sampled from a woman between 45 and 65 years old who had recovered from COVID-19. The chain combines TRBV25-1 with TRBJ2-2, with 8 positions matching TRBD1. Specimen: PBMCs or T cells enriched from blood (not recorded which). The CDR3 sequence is CASSDQQGGNTGELFF. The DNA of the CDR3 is TGTGCCAGCAGTGATCAACAGGGGGGAAACACCGGGGAGCTGTTTTTT.